This T cell receptor beta chain was retrieved from a study of T cells in Graves' hyperthyroidism and ophthalmopathy. The germline V gene encodes CDR1 LNHDA and CDR2 SQIVND (reference sequence). The CDR3 spans 14 residues. This clonotype appeared once. The junction differs from germline at one of its ends, possibly a read error. TCR beta CDR3 sequences were amplified from RNA transcripts. The TCR CDR3 first-round RT-PCR relied on the HTBI primer set. TCRdb used MiXCR to reprocess the multiplex PCR reads, holding one entry per CDR3 protein. Here the sample spans hundreds of thousands of distinct CDR3 sequences, more than 30% being singletons.

The TCR originated in a man aged 18 to 35 with Graves' hyperthyroidism. Sequences were obtained from blood. This chain links TRBV19 with TRBJ1-1, with D hard to call. The CDR3 nucleotides are TGTGCCAGTGGTATAAGTTTGGCGAGGACTGAAGCTTTCTTT. Translating gives CASGISLARTEAFF.